Shown below are 13 T cell receptor beta chains from a single sample sequenced in a study of response to subunit inactivated influenza vaccine. TCRdb recomputed calls from the RT-PCR reads with MiXCR, one row per CDR3 protein. The sample includes 600,000 to 700,000 distinct CDR3 sequences, 14% of them seen just once. Sequencing was performed on PBMCs from blood, taken less than 15 days before vaccination. These receptors were collected from a man aged 50 to 60 who received an inactivated influenza vaccine.

This chain joins TRBV2 and TRBJ2-7; the match to TRBD1 covers 10 bases. V gave up 3 bases and J gave up 1 base; unmatched junction bases: 6. The CDR3 is 16 residues long. Germline lookup yields CDR1 SNHLY and CDR2 FYNNEI. CDR3 loop: CASSDPRTGGSYEQYF. The CDR3 region has the DNA TGTGCCAGCAGTGATCCACGGACAGGGGGTTCCTACGAGCAGTACTTC.

The gene calls are TRBV20-1 and TRBJ2-5, with a possible D match to TRBD1 (6 bases). Trimming took 3 bases from V and 4 from J, leaving 15 bases between them. In germline, CDR1 is DFQATT, CDR2 SNEGSKA (reference sequence). The length of the CDR3 is 14 residues. CDR3 bases: TGCAGTGCTAGCTTACAGGGTTTACGAGAGACCCAGTACTTC. It encodes CSASLQGLRETQYF.

Ten or more counts support this clonotype. The V call is TRBV20-1, the J call TRBJ1-2, with a possible D match to TRBD1 (5 bases). V was shortened by 0 bases and J by 1 base, with 18 bases between the two germline ends. This CDR3 region has 17 residues. Germline CDR1 reads DFQATT; CDR2 reads SNEGSKA (reference sequence). The CDR3 region is CSARDPPRESINYGYTF. The CDR3 DNA is TGCAGTGCTAGAGATCCCCCCAGGGAATCCATTAACTATGGCTACACCTTC.

The chain links TRBV20-1 to TRBJ2-1; possible D gene TRBD2, 6 bases. With 3 bases removed from V and 4 bases from J, the gap between germline ends came to 13 bases. The germline V gene encodes CDR1 DFQATT and CDR2 SNEGSKA (reference sequence). CDR3 length: 14 residues. The CDR3 loop is CSASSPTSYNEQFF. The CDR3, as DNA: TGCAGTGCTAGCAGTCCGACTAGTTACAATGAGCAGTTCTTC.

In this sample, this clonotype turned up a few times. The rearrangement uses TRBV5-1 and TRBJ2-7; D is possibly TRBD1 (6 bases). Germline V gives CDR1 SGHRS, CDR2 YFSETQ. V was pared by 3 bases and J by 1 base, with 14 bases between. CDR3 length: 15 amino acids. The CDR3 nucleotides read TGCGCCAGCAGCTCAGGGACATCCCAATCCTACGAGCAGTACTTC. Encoded protein: CASSSGTSQSYEQYF.

This clonotype appeared a few times. This chain joins TRBV7-9 and TRBJ2-7; D gene uncertain. V lost 10 bases and J 0 bases, leaving 13 bases between the germline ends. This CDR3 has 13 amino acids. CDR1 is SEHNR and CDR2 is FQNEAQ in the germline V gene (reference sequence). CDR3 region: CATEAESSYEQYF. CDR3 bases: TGTGCCACCGAGGCAGAAAGCTCCTACGAGCAGTACTTC.

This clonotype was picked up one time. V gene TRBV28 combines with J gene TRBJ2-1, with 15 nucleotides matching TRBD2. With 6 bases clipped from V and 9 bases from J, the junction kept 9 bases outside the gene matches. The CDR3 consists of 16 residues. CDR1 is MDHEN and CDR2 is SYDVKM in the germline V gene. In DNA form, the CDR3 reads TGTGCCAGCAGGCCAACCGGGACTAGCGGGAGGATTGAGCAGTTCTTC. Its translation is CASRPTGTSGRIEQFF.

V is TRBV6-1 and J is TRBJ1-5; D unclear. Per the germline V gene, CDR1 is MNHNS and CDR2 is SASEGT. The CDR3 runs to 10 residues. V lost 3 bases and J lost 6, with 0 bases in between. CDR3 amino acids: CASSDQPQHF. The CDR3 nucleotides read TGTGCCAGCAGTGATCAGCCCCAGCATTTT.

V is TRBV6-1 and J is TRBJ2-7; unclear D gene. The CDR3 runs to 16 residues. Trimming took 5 bases from V and 0 from J, leaving 17 bases between them. Looked up from germline, CDR1 is MNHNS and CDR2 is SASEGT. Written as DNA, the CDR3 is TGTGCCAGCAGTAAATACAGCGTCTCAAGCTCCTACGAGCAGTACTTC. Amino acid sequence: CASSKYSVSSSYEQYF.

The chain combines TRBV10-2 with TRBJ1-1; D uncertain. Germline CDR1 and CDR2: WSHSY and SAAADI. V dropped 3 bases and J dropped 2 bases, with 4 bases sitting between them. The CDR3 spans 12 residues. CDR3 bases: TGCGCCAGCAGTGACACCAACACTGAAGCTTTCTTT. Protein: CASSDTNTEAFF.

This clonotype appeared many times. This chain joins TRBV7-8 and TRBJ1-4; 9 bases fit TRBD1. This CDR3 has 17 residues. CDR1 is SGHVS and CDR2 is FQNEAQ in the germline V gene. Trimming took 1 base from V and 4 from J; bases not matched to a gene: 7. Here the CDR3 DNA reads TGTGCCAGCAGCTTAGGGAACAGGGGGCGTAGTAATGAAAAACTGTTTTTT. It yields the protein CASSLGNRGRSNEKLFF.

Ten or more counts support this clonotype. CDR3 region: CASSLANGGTNYGYTF. CDR3 nucleotide sequence: TGTGCCAGCAGCTTGGCCAATGGGGGGACTAACTATGGCTACACCTTC. The chain recombines TRBV5-6 with TRBJ1-2; D possibly corresponds to TRBD1 (5 bases). The CDR3 has 16 residues. CDR1 is SGHDT, CDR2 YYEEEE, per germline. V lost 0 bases, J lost 0 bases, and 12 bases lay in between.

This clonotype was counted between two and nine times. The V gene is TRBV12-3 or TRBV12-4, the J gene TRBJ2-5; a possible D gene is TRBD2 (7 bases). The length of the CDR3 is 14 residues. V lost 2 bases and J lost 7, with 14 bases in between. The CDR3 region has the DNA TGTGCCAGCAGTTTAAGGCGGGGGCCGAGGACCCAGTACTTC. It encodes CASSLRRGPRTQYF.